These T cell receptor beta chains were read from a single sample in a study of Ad26.COV2.S vaccination and SARS-CoV-2 variants. Profiled with immunoSEQ multiplex PCR; TCRdb holds only in-frame clones, not every one. This sample has about 480,000 clones; around nine tenths occur once, and the top ten carry about 13%. Sequencing was performed on peripheral blood, taken in a trial of Ad26.COV2.S vaccine versus placebo. These receptors all stem from a person aged 18-65 years who received the Ad26.COV2.S COVID-19 vaccine or a placebo. CDR3s include the opening cysteine and the closing phenylalanine or tryptophan. The D gene is left open where the match is weak. Some rows mark clone size as missing; the rest say once, few, many or name a class of expanded clone.

CDR3 length	D gene	V gene	J gene	clone size	CDR3 DNA	CDR3 protein
13	NA	TRBV24-1	TRBJ2-7	NA	TGTGCCACCAGTGAATCAGGATCCTACGAGCAGTACTTC	CATSESGSYEQYF
14	NA	TRBV9	TRBJ2-3	NA	TGTGCCTCAACCGCCCGTTACACTTCAGATACGCAGTATTTT	CASTARYTSDTQYF
15	TRBD1	TRBV2	TRBJ1-5	NA	TGTGCCAGCAGCGGGACAGGGGTTAGCAATCAGCCCCAGCATTTT	CASSGTGVSNQPQHF
15	TRBD2	TRBV4-3	TRBJ2-1	NA	TGCGCCAGCAGCCAAGAAGGGCAGGCGGGGGGAAAGCAGTTCTTC	CASSQEGQAGGKQFF
15	TRBD1	TRBV3-1/TRBV3-2	TRBJ2-4	NA	TGTGCCAGCAGCCAAGTCAGGGGGCGAGTGAACATTCAGTACTTC	CASSQVRGRVNIQYF
15	NA	TRBV4-1	TRBJ1-4	NA	TGCGCCAGCAGCCAAGGGGCGGTTATTAATGAAAAACTGTTTTTT	CASSQGAVINEKLFF
18	TRBD2	TRBV19	TRBJ2-2	NA	TGTGCCAGTAGCCCCACCGCATGGGCGGGGGTGAACACCGGGGAGCTGTTTTTT	CASSPTAWAGVNTGELFF
15	NA	TRBV28	TRBJ2-6	NA	TGTGCCAGCAGCCGATTTGTAGCCGGGGCCAACGTCCTGACTTTC	CASSRFVAGANVLTF
12	TRBD1	TRBV18	TRBJ2-7	NA	TGTGCCAGCAGACAGGGGGCCTACGAGCAGTACTTC	CASRQGAYEQYF
16	NA	TRBV9	TRBJ1-1	NA	TGTGCCAGCAGCGTAGGACCAGATCCTGGAAGGACTGAAGCTTTCTTT	CASSVGPDPGRTEAFF
15	NA	TRBV5-4	TRBJ2-3	NA	TGTGCCAGCAGCTTGGGGCCTGCTAGCACAGATACGCAGTATTTT	CASSLGPASTDTQYF
17	NA	TRBV9	TRBJ2-1	once	TGTGCCAGCAGCGTAGAGCCGGTGACTCGGGCCTACAATGAGCAGTTCTTC	CASSVEPVTRAYNEQFF
12	NA	TRBV28	TRBJ1-1	NA	TGTGCCACCGGGGTGGTGAACACTGAAGCTTTCTTT	CATGVVNTEAFF
16	NA	TRBV4-1	TRBJ2-3	NA	TGCGCCAGCAGCCATGAGCAGCGGATACGCACAGATACGCAGTATTTT	CASSHEQRIRTDTQYF
15	NA	TRBV28	TRBJ1-2	once	TGTGCCAGCAGCGGTCTCTTCAGGGATAACTATGGCTACACCTTC	CASSGLFRDNYGYTF
15	TRBD1	TRBV2	TRBJ1-2	few	TGTGCCAGCAGTGCAATGGGACAGGCGGGCTATGGCTACACCTTC	CASSAMGQAGYGYTF
11	NA	TRBV29-1	TRBJ1-2	NA	TGCAGCGTTTGGGCTGGCTATGGCTACACCTTC	CSVWAGYGYTF
13	TRBD1	TRBV29-1	TRBJ1-5	few	TGCAGCGTAGACACAGGGGGCGGTCAGCCCCAGCATTTT	CSVDTGGGQPQHF
15	NA	TRBV14	TRBJ2-7	NA	TGTGCCAGCAGCGAACGGCTAACACTACCTAACGAGCAGTACTTC	CASSERLTLPNEQYF
16	NA	TRBV23-1	TRBJ2-7	NA	TGCGCCAGCAGTCCCCGAGGCAGGGCGATCTCCTACGAGCAGTACTTC	CASSPRGRAISYEQYF
16	NA	TRBV9	TRBJ1-4	NA	TGTGCCAGCAGCGTAGAGGGAAGCGGGGCTAATGAAAAACTGTTTTTT	CASSVEGSGANEKLFF
13	NA	TRBV11-3	TRBJ2-1	once	TGTGCCAGCAGCCCCGAGGGACGAGGGGAGCAGTTCTTC	CASSPEGRGEQFF
12	NA	TRBV3-1/TRBV3-2	TRBJ1-3	few	TGTGCCAGCAGTCCGGAAGGAAACACCATATATTTT	CASSPEGNTIYF
14	NA	TRBV5-4	TRBJ1-1	NA	TGTGCCAGCAGCTTGTCTGGCTCGAGGACTGAAGCTTTCTTT	CASSLSGSRTEAFF
17	TRBD2	TRBV6-2/TRBV6-3	TRBJ2-7	once	TGTGCCAGCAGTAAAGGGACTAGCGGAGCGACAGACTACGAGCAGTACTTC	CASSKGTSGATDYEQYF
12	NA	TRBV28	TRBJ1-5	NA	TGTGCCAGCTGTACAGTTCATCAGCCCCAGCATTTT	CASCTVHQPQHF
14	NA	TRBV29-1	TRBJ1-1	NA	TGCAGCGTTCAGGGCAGCGGCATGAACACTGAAGCTTTCTTT	CSVQGSGMNTEAFF
14	NA	TRBV6-5	TRBJ1-4	NA	TGTGCCAGCAGTCCTCGGGGCTTTAATGAAAAACTGTTTTTT	CASSPRGFNEKLFF
12	NA	TRBV19	TRBJ1-3	few	TGTGCCAGTTCGCTTTCTGGAAACACCATATATTTT	CASSLSGNTIYF
19	NA	TRBV28	TRBJ1-6	NA	TGTGCCAGCAGTTTATTCGGTGGCGGGCAGAGCTCCTATAATTCACCCCTCCACTTT	CASSLFGGGQSSYNSPLHF
13	NA	TRBV12-3/TRBV12-4	TRBJ1-1	once	TGTGCCAGCAGTCAGAGGGGTGGCACTGAAGCTTTCTTT	CASSQRGGTEAFF
13	NA	TRBV30	TRBJ1-2	NA	TGTGCCTGGAGTACCGGATTTGATTATGGCTACACCTTC	CAWSTGFDYGYTF
15	NA	TRBV28	TRBJ1-2	NA	TGTGCCAGCAGGACGGCCCTTAACGGCCTCTATGGCTACACCTTC	CASRTALNGLYGYTF
16	NA	TRBV6-6	TRBJ1-2	few	TGTGCCAGCAGCATGTCCCGGACGCCAGCTAACTATGGCTACACCTTC	CASSMSRTPANYGYTF
16	NA	TRBV3-1/TRBV3-2	TRBJ1-2	NA	TGTGCCAGCAGCCAAGGGGGAGGGATGACTAACTATGGCTACACCTTC	CASSQGGGMTNYGYTF
14	NA	TRBV7-8	TRBJ2-5	NA	TGTGCCAGCAGCCCGCCGAGAGCCCAAGAGACCCAGTACTTC	CASSPPRAQETQYF
14	NA	TRBV7-9	TRBJ2-4	NA	TGTGCCAGCAGCTTAGTGGGTCCCGAAAACATTCAGTACTTC	CASSLVGPENIQYF
12	NA	TRBV13	TRBJ2-7	NA	TGTGCCAGCAGCTTAATTCCCTACGAGCAGTACTTC	CASSLIPYEQYF
15	TRBD1	TRBV19	TRBJ1-2	NA	TGTGCCAGTAGTATTTCAGGACAGGGGGCGCAGGGCTACACCTTC	CASSISGQGAQGYTF
13	NA	TRBV2	TRBJ1-1	NA	TGTGCCAGCACTACGGGGAGGAACACTGAAGCTTTCTTT	CASTTGRNTEAFF
12	NA	TRBV29-1	TRBJ1-1	NA	TGCAGCGTTCCCAGGGGTAACACTGAAGCTTTCTTT	CSVPRGNTEAFF
16	TRBD2	TRBV7-8	TRBJ2-1	NA	TGTGCCAGCAGCTTAGGACTAGCGGGAGGTATTAATGAGCAGTTCTTC	CASSLGLAGGINEQFF
13	NA	TRBV9	TRBJ2-1	NA	TGTGCCAGCAGCCCCCTTGATTGGGATGAGCAGTTCTTC	CASSPLDWDEQFF
15	NA	TRBV7-2	TRBJ1-1	NA	TGTGCCAGCAGCTTGTCCGCGGTTATGGGAGGAGAAGCTTTCTTT	CASSLSAVMGGEAFF
12	NA	TRBV19	TRBJ2-7	NA	TGTGCCAGTAGTTCTGGGGCCTACGAGCAGTACTTC	CASSSGAYEQYF
15	NA	TRBV5-1	TRBJ1-1	NA	TGCGCCAGCAGCTTGGCCGGGTCGATGAACACTGAAGCTTTCTTT	CASSLAGSMNTEAFF
15	TRBD2	TRBV7-2	TRBJ2-1	NA	TGTGCCAGCGCTAGCCGGGAGGGCCCACACAATGAGCAGTTCTTC	CASASREGPHNEQFF
12	NA	TRBV14	TRBJ2-1	NA	TGTGCCAGCAGCCAAGTGCCGGGGGAGCAGTTCTTC	CASSQVPGEQFF
13	NA	TRBV7-9	TRBJ1-4	few	TGTGCCAGCAGCTTAGGGTTAGGCGAAAAACTGTTTTTT	CASSLGLGEKLFF
13	NA	TRBV19	TRBJ2-5	once	TGTGCCAGTAGTATTCTGGGGGTTGAGACCCAGTACTTC	CASSILGVETQYF
15	TRBD2	TRBV7-2	TRBJ2-3	NA	TGTGCCAGCAGCTTAATCGGGGGGGTCACAGATACGCAGTATTTT	CASSLIGGVTDTQYF
15	NA	TRBV10-3	TRBJ2-7	NA	TGTGCCATCAGTGATGGGGGGACAGCCTCCTACGAGCAGTACTTC	CAISDGGTASYEQYF
15	NA	TRBV19	TRBJ1-1	NA	TGTGCCAGTAGTATTCGGGGCAGGGGAGGCACTGAAGCTTTCTTT	CASSIRGRGGTEAFF
15	NA	TRBV27	TRBJ1-4	NA	TGTGCCAGCAGTTTAGACCGGGGGCCTAATGAAAAACTGTTTTTT	CASSLDRGPNEKLFF
17	TRBD2	TRBV18	TRBJ2-6	NA	TGTGCCAGCTCACCGGGACTAGCGGGAGCTGGGGCCAACGTCCTGACTTTC	CASSPGLAGAGANVLTF
15	NA	TRBV7-2	TRBJ1-5	NA	TGTGCCAGCGTAAAGGGAGTTTATAGCAATCAGCCCCAGCATTTT	CASVKGVYSNQPQHF
15	NA	TRBV4-3	TRBJ1-6	few	TGCGCCAGCAGCCGAGAGCAAGGGACCCCTGAGACCCTCCACTTT	CASSREQGTPETLHF
12	NA	TRBV28	TRBJ1-1	once	TGTGCCAGCAGTTCCAACACCAGGCAGGCTTTCTTT	CASSSNTRQAFF